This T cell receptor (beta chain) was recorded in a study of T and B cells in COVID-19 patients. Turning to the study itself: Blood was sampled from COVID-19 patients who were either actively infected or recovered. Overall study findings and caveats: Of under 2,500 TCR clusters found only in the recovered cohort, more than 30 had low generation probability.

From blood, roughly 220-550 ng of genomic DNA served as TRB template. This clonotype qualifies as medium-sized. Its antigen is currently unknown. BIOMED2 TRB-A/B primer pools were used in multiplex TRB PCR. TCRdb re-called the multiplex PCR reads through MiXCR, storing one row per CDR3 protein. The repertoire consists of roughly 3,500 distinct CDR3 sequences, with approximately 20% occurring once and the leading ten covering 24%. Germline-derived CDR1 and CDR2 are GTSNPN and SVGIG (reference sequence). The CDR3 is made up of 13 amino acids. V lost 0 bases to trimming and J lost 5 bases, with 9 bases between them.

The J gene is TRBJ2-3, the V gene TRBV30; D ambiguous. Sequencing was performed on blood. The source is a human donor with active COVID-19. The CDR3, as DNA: TGTGCCTGGAGTGTACGGGCCCAAGATACGCAGTATTTT. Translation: CAWSVRAQDTQYF.